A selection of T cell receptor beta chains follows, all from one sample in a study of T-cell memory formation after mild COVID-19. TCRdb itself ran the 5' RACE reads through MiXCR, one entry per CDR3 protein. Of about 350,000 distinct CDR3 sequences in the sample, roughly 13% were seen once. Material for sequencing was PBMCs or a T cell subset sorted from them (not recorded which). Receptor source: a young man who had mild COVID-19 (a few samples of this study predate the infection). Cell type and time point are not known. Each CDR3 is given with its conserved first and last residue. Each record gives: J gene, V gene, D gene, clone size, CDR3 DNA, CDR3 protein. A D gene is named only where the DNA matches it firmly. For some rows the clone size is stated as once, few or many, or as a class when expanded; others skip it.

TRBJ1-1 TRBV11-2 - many TGTGCCAGCAGACGGGGTACTGAAGCTTTCTTT CASRRGTEAFF
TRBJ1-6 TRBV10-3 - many TGTGCCATCAGTTCAGGGGACTCACCCCTCCACTTT CAISSGDSPLHF
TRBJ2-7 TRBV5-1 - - TGCGCCAGCAGCGACGCGGGTTACTCCTACGAGCAGTACTTC CASSDAGYSYEQYF
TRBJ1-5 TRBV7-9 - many TGTGCCAGCAGCATACAGCGAGGCTTTAGCAATCAGCCCCAGCATTTT CASSIQRGFSNQPQHF
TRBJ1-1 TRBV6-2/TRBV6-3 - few TGTGCCAGCAGTTACTTTCTTACTGAAGCTTTCTTT CASSYFLTEAFF
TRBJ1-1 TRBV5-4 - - TGTGCCAGCAGCTCCCAGGTGGACGGGGACACTGAAGCTTTCTTT CASSSQVDGDTEAFF
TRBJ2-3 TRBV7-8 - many TGTGCCAGCAGCCCCAGGGCGGGCAGGCCCACAGATACGCAGTATTTT CASSPRAGRPTDTQYF
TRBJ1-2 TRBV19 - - TGTGCCAGTAGTATCCAGACAGCCGACGCCCTCTATGGCTACACCTTC CASSIQTADALYGYTF
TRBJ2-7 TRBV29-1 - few TGCAGCGTGGCTAAGCTTAGACAGAGCTCCTACGAGCAGTACTTC CSVAKLRQSSYEQYF
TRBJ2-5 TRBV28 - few TGTGCCAACCGGACCCAGTACTTC CANRTQYF
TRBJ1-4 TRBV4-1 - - TGCGCCAGCAGCAAGACCAGGACCTATGAAAAACTGTTTTTT CASSKTRTYEKLFF
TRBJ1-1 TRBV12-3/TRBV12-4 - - TGTGCCAGCCGCGAAGGGCCTGAAGCTTTCTTT CASREGPEAFF
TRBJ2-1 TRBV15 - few TGTGCCACCAGTAGTGGTAGAAGTCACAATGAGCAGTTCTTC CATSSGRSHNEQFF
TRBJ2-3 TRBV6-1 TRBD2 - TGTGCCAGCCGTGGAGTAGCGGGGCTCGGGGATACGCAGTATTTT CASRGVAGLGDTQYF
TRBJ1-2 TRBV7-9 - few TGTGCCAGCAGCTTACAGGGTCCCTATGGCTACACCTTC CASSLQGPYGYTF
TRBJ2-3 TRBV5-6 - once TGTGCCAGCACCCTGATAGGGTTAAGCACAGATACGCAGTATTTT CASTLIGLSTDTQYF
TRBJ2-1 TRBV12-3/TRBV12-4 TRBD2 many TGTGCCAGCAGTCCAGCGGGGGGGTACAATGAGCAGTTCTTC CASSPAGGYNEQFF
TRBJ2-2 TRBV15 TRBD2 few TGTGCCACCAGCGCCCGACCCCTTAGCGGGGGTAGCACCGGGGAGCTGTTTTTT CATSARPLSGGSTGELFF
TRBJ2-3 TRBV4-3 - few TGCGCCAGCAGCCAGGGCGGTCGGTCAAGGCCGGGAGATACGCAGTATTTT CASSQGGRSRPGDTQYF
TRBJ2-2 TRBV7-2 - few TGTGCCAGCAGCTTAGTAAGCGTGAACACCGGGGAGCTGTTTTTT CASSLVSVNTGELFF
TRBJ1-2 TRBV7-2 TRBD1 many TGTGCCAGCAGCCGGGGACAGGGTCAGGGCTACACCTTC CASSRGQGQGYTF
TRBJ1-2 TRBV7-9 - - TGTGCCAGCAGCTCCGTAAACCGGGGGGCCGACTATGGCTACACCTTC CASSSVNRGADYGYTF
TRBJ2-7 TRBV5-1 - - TGCGCCAGCAGCTTGGATCACGAGCAGTACTTC CASSLDHEQYF
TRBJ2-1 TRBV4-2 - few TGTGCCAGCAGCCAAGAGGGGGTCTCCTACAATGAGCAGTTCTTC CASSQEGVSYNEQFF
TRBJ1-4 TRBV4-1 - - TGCGCCAGCAGCCAAACGTGGGGTAGGCCTAATGAAAAACTGTTTTTT CASSQTWGRPNEKLFF
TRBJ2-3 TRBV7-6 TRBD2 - TGTGCCAGCAGCAAAGACGGACCGGGGGGTGATACGCAGTATTTT CASSKDGPGGDTQYF
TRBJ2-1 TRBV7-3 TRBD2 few TGTGCCAGCAGCACTAGCGGGGTAAACAATGAGCAGTTCTTC CASSTSGVNNEQFF
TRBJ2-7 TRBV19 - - TGTGCCAGTAGTCGGGCGAGAAGCTCCTACGAGCAGTACTTC CASSRARSSYEQYF
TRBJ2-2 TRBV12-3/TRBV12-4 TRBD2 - TGTGCCAGCAGTTCCCCATTAGCGGGGGGGCCCTTCGGGGAGCTGTTTTTT CASSSPLAGGPFGELFF
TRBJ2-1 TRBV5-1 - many TGCGCCAGCAGCTTCAGGGGCTCTGAGCAGTTCTTC CASSFRGSEQFF
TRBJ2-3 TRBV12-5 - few TGTGCTAGTGGTTTGGCGGGCCGTCACTCAGATACGCAGTATTTT CASGLAGRHSDTQYF
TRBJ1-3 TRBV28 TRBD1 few TGTGCCAGCAGCCCGGGACAGCGAATAAACACCATATATTTT CASSPGQRINTIYF
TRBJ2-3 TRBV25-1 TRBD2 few TGTGCCAGCAGTGAAGTGGCGGGGGCAGATACGCAGTATTTT CASSEVAGADTQYF
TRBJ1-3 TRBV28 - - TGTGCCAGCAGTTCTACAGGATTCCGGTACACCATATATTTT CASSSTGFRYTIYF
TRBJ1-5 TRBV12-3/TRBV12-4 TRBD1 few TGTGCCAGCAGTCCCGGGACAGGAACGTATCAGCCCCAGCATTTT CASSPGTGTYQPQHF
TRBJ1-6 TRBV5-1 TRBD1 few TGCGCCAGCAGCCCGGGACAGGACAGTTCACCCCTCCACTTT CASSPGQDSSPLHF
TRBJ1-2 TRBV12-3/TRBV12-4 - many TGTGCCAGCAGCCAGGGGTTTAGCTACACCTTC CASSQGFSYTF
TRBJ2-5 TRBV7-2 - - TGTGCCAGCAGCTTAACGGGGATGGAGACCCAGTACTTC CASSLTGMETQYF
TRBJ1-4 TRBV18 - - TGTGCCAGCTCACCAAGACTTGAAAAACTGTTTTTT CASSPRLEKLFF
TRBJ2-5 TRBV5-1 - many TGCGCCAGTTCAGAAGTCCAAGAGACCCAGTACTTC CASSEVQETQYF
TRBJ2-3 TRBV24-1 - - TGTGCCACCAGTGTCGGTAGCGGCGCCCCAGATACGCAGTATTTT CATSVGSGAPDTQYF
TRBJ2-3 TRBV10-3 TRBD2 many TGTGCCATCAGTGAACTGGGACTAGCGGGGCCATATACGCAGTATTTT CAISELGLAGPYTQYF
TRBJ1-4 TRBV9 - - TGTGCCAGCAGCGCGGGTGAAAAACTGTTTTTT CASSAGEKLFF